This T cell receptor (beta chain) was profiled in a study of PD-1 blockade in classical Hodgkin lymphoma. This table comes from immunoSEQ multiplex PCR, and its TCRdb copy is limited to in-frame clones, with some not included. The table lists around 32,000 clones, less than 90% of them singletons. Germline V lookup: CDR1 SQVTM, CDR2 ANQGSEA. The CDR3 runs 14 residues. V gave up 4 bases and J gave up 5 bases, with 17 bases separating them. Study observations and caveats: According to reports, newly diagnosed patients had lower baseline TCR diversity than healthy donors, and relapsed/refractory patients had lower baseline TCR diversity still. Repertoire differences have undefined causes, possibly disease activity or prior therapy.

This clone was detected once. The target antigen is unknown. Time point in this sample: newly diagnosed, previously untreated cHL patient sample. Purification of CD4+ T cells from thawed PBMCs was achieved by magnetic negative selection. Untreated, newly diagnosed classical Hodgkin lymphoma PBMCs served for comparison. The sample consisted of CD4+ T cells from blood. This clonotype originated in a human donor with classical Hodgkin lymphoma. V and J are TRBV29-1 and TRBJ2-5; D may be TRBD1 (5 bases). The CDR3 DNA reads as TGCAGCGTTGGCCTCCAGGGATATTGGGAGACCCAGTACTTC. Amino acid sequence: CSVGLQGYWETQYF.